This record concerns one T cell receptor (beta chain) sequence. Antigen: not known. The data were obtained in a study of T cell clones after liver transplantation. Study context: TCRbeta sequencing after a pre-transplant mixed lymphocyte reaction identified graft-donor-reactive clones, later tracked in post-transplant blood. Tolerant meant at least one year fully off immunosuppression without liver enzymes above twice normal. Without induction therapy, subjects received standard immunosuppression until 12-24 months post-transplant. Overall study findings and caveats: Migration into the graft, not deletion, may explain lost graft donor-reactive T cells.

Clones were read by immunoSEQ multiplex PCR, and TCRdb kept only the in-frame ones, dropping some. Among roughly 120,000 clones, 90% were seen once, and the ten largest hold roughly 0.8%. The receptor's source is a human patient who received a liver transplant. Some T cells may be the graft donor's. Sequences were derived from CD4+ T cells from blood, sampled 12 months after liver transplant.

The CDR3 nucleotides are TGTGCCAGCAGTTTATCGAAGGTAGCGGCGAACACCGGGGAGCTGTTTTTT. Encoded protein: CASSLSKVAANTGELFF. J is TRBJ2-2 and V is TRBV27, with D possibly TRBD2 on 6 matching bases. Trimming removed 0 bases from V and 0 bases from J, with 11 bases in between. This CDR3 contains 17 residues. From germline, CDR1 is MNHEY and CDR2 SMNVEV (reference sequence).